This T cell receptor (beta chain) was profiled in a study of neurological immune-mediated disorders. This clonotype has at least ten counts. What it binds is not known. Germline CDR1 reads SGHTS; CDR2 reads YDEGEE. With 0 bases clipped from V and 5 bases from J, the junction kept 6 bases outside the gene matches. The CDR3 runs 16 residues. From 15-18 subjects, each sequencing run yielded over 170 million TCR-beta sequences. One entry per CDR3 protein, called by TCRdb with MiXCR from the 5' RACE reads. The sample carries around 13,000 distinct CDR3 sequences, under 8% recorded once. Overall study results and limits: Patients with HTLV-1-associated myelopathy showed the most TCR clonal expansion. Those with multiple sclerosis showed the least, falling below healthy controls.

This sequence was found in a woman in her 40s in good health. The V call is TRBV5-8, the J call TRBJ2-2; 8 bases align to TRBD2. The sequenced sample was CD8+ T cells from blood. The CDR3 spells CASSLVGLAGTGELFF. In DNA, the CDR3 is TGTGCCAGCAGCTTGGTAGGACTAGCAGGGACCGGGGAGCTGTTTTTT.